The 5 T cell receptor beta chains reported below all come from one sample, sequenced in a study of beta chain features in type 1 diabetes. Study conclusions and caveats: TCRB CDR3 length was moderately but significantly reduced in all four CD4+ subsets of Type 1 diabetes patients.

Expressed TCRB transcripts were sequenced because the isolated RNA had all been reverse transcribed beforehand. Some clones are missing from TCRdb's copy, which holds only in-frame ones; the method was immunoSEQ multiplex PCR. Of 250,000 to 350,000 clones listed, roughly an eighth were seen once; the top ten hold approximately 0.015%. What these receptors recognize is not known. Source material: naive CD4+ T cells from blood. The receptor set was obtained from a young man with type 1 diabetes.

The chain couples TRBV10-3 to TRBJ2-7; D might be TRBD1 (6 bases). Germline V gene sequence: CDR1 ENHRY, CDR2 SYGVKD. V was shortened by 4 bases and J by 3 bases, with 10 bases between the two germline ends. The CDR3 contains 13 residues. CDR3: CAISGQAGYEQYF. CDR3 in DNA: TGTGCCATCAGTGGACAGGCTGGCTACGAGCAGTACTTC.

This clone has just a few counts. The rearrangement joins TRBV29-1 to TRBJ2-3, with D perhaps matching TRBD2 (6 bases). In germline, CDR1 is SQVTM, CDR2 ANQGSEA. V was pared by 0 bases and J by 1 base, with 14 bases between. The CDR3 sequence is 16 residues long. For the CDR3, the DNA is TGCAGCGTTGAAGATCTTAAGCGGGCCGGCACAGATACGCAGTATTTT. Translating gives CSVEDLKRAGTDTQYF.

The chain employs TRBV4-2 and TRBJ1-3, with TRBD1 as a possible D gene (6 bases). There are 16 residues in the CDR3. From germline, CDR1 is LGHNA and CDR2 YNFKEQ. V was cut by 0 bases and J by 2 bases, with 11 bases left in between. CDR3 sequence (DNA): TGTGCCAGCAGCCAAGACCGGTACAGGGCTGGAAACACCATATATTTT. Protein: CASSQDRYRAGNTIYF.

The chain recombines TRBV4-2 with TRBJ1-3; TRBD1 aligns across 8 bases. This CDR3 is 17 amino acids long. Trimming at V came to 0 bases and at J to 3 bases, leaving 7 bases not matched to a gene. Looked up from germline, CDR1 is LGHNA and CDR2 is YNFKEQ. CDR3 region: CASSQEGAGGFGNTIYF. The CDR3 DNA is TGTGCCAGCAGCCAAGAAGGAGCAGGGGGCTTTGGAAACACCATATATTTT.

This chain joins TRBV5-4 and TRBJ2-2; a weak D match, TRBD2 (6 bases). Germline lookup yields CDR1 SGHNT and CDR2 YYREEE (reference sequence). The CDR3 loop spans 17 amino acids. V was trimmed by 0 bases and J by 4 bases, leaving 16 bases between them. The CDR3 spells CASSLGLTGAGTGELFF. The CDR3 DNA reads as TGTGCCAGCAGCTTGGGTCTAACGGGAGCGGGCACCGGGGAGCTGTTTTTT.